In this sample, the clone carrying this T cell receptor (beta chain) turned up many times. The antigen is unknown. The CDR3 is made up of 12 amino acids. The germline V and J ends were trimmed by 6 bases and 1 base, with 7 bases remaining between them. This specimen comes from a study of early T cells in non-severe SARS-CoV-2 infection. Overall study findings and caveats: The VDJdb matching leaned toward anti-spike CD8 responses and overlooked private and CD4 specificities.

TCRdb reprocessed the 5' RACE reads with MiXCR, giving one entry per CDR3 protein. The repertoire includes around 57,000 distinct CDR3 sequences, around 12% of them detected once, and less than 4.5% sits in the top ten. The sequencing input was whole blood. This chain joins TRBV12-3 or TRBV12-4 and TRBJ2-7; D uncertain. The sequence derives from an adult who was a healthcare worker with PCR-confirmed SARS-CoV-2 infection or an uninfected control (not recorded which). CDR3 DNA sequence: TGTGCCAGCAGCCCCCCTTCCTACGAGCAGTACTTC. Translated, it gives CASSPPSYEQYF.